The clone carrying this T cell receptor beta chain occurred once. Its antigen is as yet unknown. PCR used 60 Vbeta primers and 13 Jbeta primers. Data came from immunoSEQ multiplex PCR; TCRdb stores just in-frame clones and leaves some out. The data hold roughly 100,000 clones, with 50% to 70% observed a single time. The data belong to a study of cytomegalovirus exposure and HLA in healthy donors. Study results and limitations: Later work found that TCR association rates differed between HLA loci; DRB1 had the most and HLA-C the fewest. Per published reports, the classifier diagnosed cytomegalovirus status with high specificity and sensitivity. Across donors, presence/absence analyses took sequencing depth to be roughly uniform.

Healthy individuals who donated bone marrow served as the donors. This sequence originates from a human donor in good health. Sample: PBMCs.

CDR3 nucleotides: TGTGCCAGCAGCACTAGCGGGAGGGCCGATACGCAGTATTTT. Amino acid sequence: CASSTSGRADTQYF. The chain recombines TRBV7-9 with TRBJ2-3; the match to TRBD2 covers 13 bases. V was clipped by 5 bases and J by 6 bases; unmatched bases: 2. Germline V gene sequence: CDR1 SEHNR, CDR2 FQNEAQ (reference sequence). This CDR3 contains 14 residues.